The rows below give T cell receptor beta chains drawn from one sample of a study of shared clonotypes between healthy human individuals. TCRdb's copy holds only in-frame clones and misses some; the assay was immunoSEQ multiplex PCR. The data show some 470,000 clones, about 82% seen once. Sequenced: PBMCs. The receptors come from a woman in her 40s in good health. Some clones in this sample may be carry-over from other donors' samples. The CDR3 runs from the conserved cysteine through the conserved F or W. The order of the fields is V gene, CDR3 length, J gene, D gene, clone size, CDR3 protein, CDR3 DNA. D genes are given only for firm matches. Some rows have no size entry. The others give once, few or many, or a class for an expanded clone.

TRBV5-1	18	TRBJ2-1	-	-	CASSRQGGGPSSYNEQFF	TGCGCCAGCAGCCGCCAGGGGGGAGGACCAAGCTCCTACAATGAGCAGTTCTTC
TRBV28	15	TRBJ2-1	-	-	CASIPAGLLYNEQFF	TGTGCCAGCATTCCCGCGGGACTTCTCTACAATGAGCAGTTCTTC
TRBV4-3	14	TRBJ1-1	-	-	CASSQDFRNTEAFF	TGCGCCAGCAGCCAAGATTTCCGGAACACTGAAGCTTTCTTT
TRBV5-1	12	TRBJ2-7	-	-	CASSPTSDEQYF	TGCGCCAGCAGCCCAACATCTGACGAGCAGTACTTC
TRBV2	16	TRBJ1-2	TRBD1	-	CASSEDGGTGEEGYTF	TGTGCCAGCAGTGAAGACGGGGGGACAGGGGAGGAAGGCTACACCTTC
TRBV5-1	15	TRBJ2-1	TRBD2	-	CASSTSGSWHNEQFF	TGCGCCAGCAGCACCAGCGGGAGCTGGCACAATGAGCAGTTCTTC
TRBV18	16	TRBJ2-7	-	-	CASSPGSGGNGYEQYF	TGTGCCAGCTCACCGGGTTCGGGGGGCAACGGCTACGAGCAGTACTTC
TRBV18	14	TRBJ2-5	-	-	CASSPPTVRETQYF	TGTGCCAGCTCACCACCGACAGTTCGAGAGACCCAGTACTTC
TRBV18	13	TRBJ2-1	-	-	CASSPSAGREQFF	TGTGCCAGCTCCCCATCTGCGGGGCGTGAGCAGTTCTTC
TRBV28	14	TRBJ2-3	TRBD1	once	CASSSVGTADTQYF	TGTGCCAGCAGTTCTGTTGGGACAGCCGATACGCAGTATTTT
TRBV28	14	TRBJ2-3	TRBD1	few	CASSYPGQGDTQYF	TGTGCCAGCAGTTATCCGGGACAGGGAGATACGCAGTATTTT
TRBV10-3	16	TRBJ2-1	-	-	CAISPSRGRSYNEQFF	TGTGCCATCAGCCCTTCCCGAGGGAGGTCCTACAATGAGCAGTTCTTC
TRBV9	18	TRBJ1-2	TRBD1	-	CASRFSGTGGLRDYGYTF	TGTGCCAGCAGATTCTCCGGGACAGGGGGCCTTCGGGACTATGGCTACACCTTC
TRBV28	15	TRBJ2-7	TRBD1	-	CASSFGTVLGSEQYF	TGTGCCAGCAGTTTTGGGACAGTACTGGGTAGCGAGCAGTACTTC
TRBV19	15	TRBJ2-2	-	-	CASSGASSATGELFF	TGTGCCAGTAGTGGGGCTAGCTCGGCCACCGGGGAGCTGTTTTTT
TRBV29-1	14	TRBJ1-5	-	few	CSVRTGGSNQPQHF	TGCAGCGTCAGGACCGGCGGGAGCAATCAGCCCCAGCATTTT
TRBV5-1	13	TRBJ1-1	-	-	CASSPNGGTEAFF	TGCGCCAGCAGCCCCAACGGGGGCACTGAAGCTTTCTTT
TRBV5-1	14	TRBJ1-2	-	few	CASSLDGSDYGYTF	TGCGCCAGCAGCTTAGACGGTAGTGACTATGGCTACACCTTC
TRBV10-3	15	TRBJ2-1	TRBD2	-	CAIRGPGTSGNEQFF	TGTGCCATCAGGGGCCCAGGGACTAGCGGGAATGAGCAGTTCTTC
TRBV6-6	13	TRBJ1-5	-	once	CASSSRVNQPQHF	TGTGCCAGCAGTTCCCGGGTCAATCAGCCCCAGCATTTT
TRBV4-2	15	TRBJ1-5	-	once	CASSQGTPLAQPQHF	TGTGCCAGCAGCCAAGGAACTCCACTCGCTCAGCCCCAGCATTTT
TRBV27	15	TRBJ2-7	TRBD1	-	CASSLGTGLGDEQYF	TGTGCCAGCAGTCTGGGGACAGGGCTAGGCGACGAGCAGTACTTC
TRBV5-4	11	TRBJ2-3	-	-	CASSLDLTQYF	TGTGCCAGCAGCCTCGACCTTACGCAGTATTTT
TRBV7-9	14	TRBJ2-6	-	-	CAKGPDSGANVLTF	TGTGCCAAAGGGCCGGACTCTGGGGCCAACGTCCTGACTTTC
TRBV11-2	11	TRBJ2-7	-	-	CASSAHYEQYF	TGTGCCAGCAGCGCACATTACGAGCAGTACTTC
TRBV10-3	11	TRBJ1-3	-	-	CAISSGNTIYF	TGTGCCATCAGCTCTGGAAACACCATATATTTT